The 32 T cell receptor beta chains below were found in one sample sequenced in a study of cytomegalovirus exposure and HLA in healthy donors. PCR involved 60 Vbeta and 13 Jbeta primers. The data were produced by immunoSEQ multiplex PCR, yet TCRdb's version contains in-frame clones alone and is incomplete. The data hold about 91,000 clones, with 80% to 90% observed a single time. Sequencing used PBMCs. The receptors shown here come from a man younger than 30 in good health and CMV-seronegative.

The rearrangement links TRBV5-5 to TRBJ2-5; 7 bases map to TRBD1. Germline V lookup: CDR1 SGHKS, CDR2 YYEKEE (reference sequence). J was trimmed by 3 bases and V by 2 bases; bases with no gene match: 7. The CDR3 covers 15 residues. The CDR3 DNA reads TGTGCCAGCAGCTTTCAAGGGACAGTAGAAGAGACCCAGTACTTC. It encodes CASSFQGTVEETQYF. Based on the CDR3 plus reference TRBV5-5 and TRBJ2-5, the full variable domain is DAGVTQSPTHLIKTRGQQVTLRCSPISGHKSVSWYQQVLGQGPQFIFQYYEKEERGRGNFPDRFSARQFPNYSSELNVNALLLGDSALYLCASSFQGTVEETQYFGPGTRLLVL.

This rearrangement joins TRBV5-1 to TRBJ2-7; D may be TRBD1 (5 bases). Germline CDR1 and CDR2: SGHRS and YFSETQ. This CDR3 is built from 15 residues. V lost 5 bases, J lost 4 bases, and 19 bases lay in between. CDR3 protein: CASSRTGVQTYEQYF. Here the CDR3 DNA reads TGCGCCAGCAGTCGTACAGGTGTTCAAACGTACGAGCAGTACTTC.

CDR3 loop: CASSIGLGGYQPQHF. DNA of the CDR3: TGTGCCAGTAGTATAGGTCTTGGGGGGTACCAGCCCCAGCATTTT. The chain is built from TRBV19 and TRBJ1-5; a possible D gene is TRBD1 (5 bases). Trimming removed 1 base at V and 7 bases at J, with 14 bases between. This CDR3 contains 15 residues. The V gene's germline CDR1 is LNHDA and CDR2 SQIVND (reference sequence).

This clone occurred once. This sequence joins TRBV27 and TRBJ2-5, with D possibly being TRBD2 (5 bases). Germline V CDR1 and CDR2: MNHEY, SMNVEV (reference sequence). CDR3 length: 13 amino acids. V lost 5 bases and J lost 4, with 11 bases in between. CDR3 DNA sequence: TGTGCCAGCAGTCCAGGAGGTGGAGAGACCCAGTACTTC. This gives the protein CASSPGGGETQYF.

V usage is TRBV4-1 and J usage is TRBJ1-2, with D maybe TRBD1 (5 bases). Trimming shortened V by 4 bases and J by 3 bases, and 15 bases separated the two germline ends. The CDR3 is 15 amino acids. Germline V gene lookup returns CDR1 MGHRA and CDR2 YSYEKL. The CDR3 sequence is CASSPRRTKDYGYTF. CDR3 nucleotides: TGCGCCAGCAGCCCACGAAGGACAAAAGACTATGGCTACACCTTC.

The chain has TRBV7-2 and TRBJ1-1; 7 bases agree with TRBD1. Trimming took 5 bases from V and 5 from J; bases not matched to a gene: 5. The CDR3 contains 13 residues. Germline V CDR1 and CDR2: SGHTA, FQGNSA. The CDR3 protein is CASSPHRGTEAFF. CDR3 coding DNA: TGTGCCAGCAGCCCACACAGGGGTACTGAAGCTTTCTTT.

J is TRBJ2-7 and V is TRBV6-1, with TRBD2 identical over 11 bases. The CDR3 contains 16 residues. The trim removed 4 bases at V and 5 bases at J, leaving 10 bases unmatched. Looked up from germline, CDR1 is MNHNS and CDR2 is SASEGT. This CDR3 is CASSGLTSGSPHEQYF. The CDR3 coding sequence is TGTGCCAGCAGTGGACTAACTAGCGGGAGTCCCCACGAGCAGTACTTC.

CDR3 amino acids: CASSRRLAGGPYNEQFF. For the CDR3, the DNA is TGTGCCAGCAGCAGGCGACTAGCGGGAGGCCCCTACAATGAGCAGTTCTTC. This rearrangement joins TRBV7-8 to TRBJ2-1; the match to TRBD2 covers 13 bases. This CDR3 contains 17 residues. From germline, CDR1 is SGHVS and CDR2 FQNEAQ. V shed 5 bases and J 2 bases; nucleotides not matched to a gene: 6.

This chain joins TRBV27 and TRBJ1-6, with 7 bases lining up with TRBD1. This CDR3 is built from 15 residues. CDR1 is MNHEY and CDR2 is SMNVEV in the germline V gene (reference sequence). Germline trimming cut 4 bases from V and 7 bases from J; bases unmatched to any gene: 7. This CDR3 is CASSSTGQANSPLHF. The CDR3, as DNA: TGTGCCAGCAGTTCCACCGGACAGGCAAATTCACCCCTCCACTTT.

The chain has TRBV27 and TRBJ2-7, with 11 bases aligning to TRBD2. Per germline, CDR1 MNHEY and CDR2 SMNVEV (reference sequence). The J segment lost 3 bases and the V segment lost 5 bases, leaving 12 bases of the junction unmatched. This CDR3 spans 17 amino acids. The CDR3 reads CASSPLDVLAGGYEQYF. CDR3 nucleotides: TGTGCCAGCAGTCCCCTGGATGTGCTAGCGGGAGGCTACGAGCAGTACTTC.

This clone was observed a handful of times. The DNA for the CDR3 is TGTGCCAGCAGTACTCTAGGTTCCTCCTACAATGAGCAGTTCTTC. Its translation is CASSTLGSSYNEQFF. The chain links TRBV6-1 to TRBJ2-1; D is unresolved. The CDR3 covers 15 residues. Between the trimmed V and J ends, which lost 5 bases and 0 bases, there was a span of 11 bases. Germline V gene sequence: CDR1 MNHNS, CDR2 SASEGT.

The chain joins TRBV2 to TRBJ2-7, with a weak D call TRBD2 (6 bases). The germline V gene has CDR1 SNHLY and CDR2 FYNNEI. The CDR3 covers 11 residues. V lost 6 bases to trimming and J lost 4 bases, with 7 bases between them. CDR3 residues: CASRREYEQYF. CDR3 DNA sequence: TGTGCCAGCAGGCGGGAATACGAGCAGTACTTC.

The chain uses TRBV2 and TRBJ1-2; D remains unclear. In germline, CDR1 is SNHLY, CDR2 FYNNEI. Trimming took 6 bases from V and 8 from J, leaving 10 bases between them. The length of the CDR3 is 11 residues. CDR3 loop: CASRSQSGYTF. DNA of the CDR3: TGTGCCAGCAGGTCACAGAGCGGCTACACCTTC.

A word on this clone: The junction differs from germline at one of its ends, possibly a read error. The chain recombines TRBV2 with TRBJ1-1; D unclear. Looked up from germline, CDR1 is SNHLY and CDR2 is FYNNEI. This CDR3 is 13 amino acids long. CDR3 sequence: CASREARNTEAFF. Here the CDR3 DNA reads TGTGCCAGCAGGGAAGCGAGGAACACTGAAGCTTTCTTT.

The sample holds one count of this clone. The chain has TRBV5-1 and TRBJ1-1, with 12 bases fitting TRBD1. The CDR3 is 19 residues long. J lost 5 bases, V lost 4 bases, and 18 bases had no gene match. CDR1 SGHRS and CDR2 YFSETQ come from the germline V gene. CDR3 coding DNA: TGCGCCAGCAGCGCCCTCAATATCGGGACAGGGGGCAGGGGGACTGAAGCTTTCTTT. Translating gives CASSALNIGTGGRGTEAFF. Together with reference TRBV5-1 and TRBJ1-1, the CDR3 gives the full variable domain: KAGVTQTPRYLIKTRGQQVTLSCSPISGHRSVSWYQQTPGQGLQFLFEYFSETQRNKGNFPGRFSGRQFSNSRSEMNVSTLELGDSALYLCASSALNIGTGGRGTEAFFGQGTRLTVV.

This clone has more than one count but fewer than ten. The chain recombines TRBV7-8 with TRBJ2-3, with 13 bases matching TRBD2. Germline V gene data show CDR1 as SGHVS and CDR2 as FQNEAQ. Unmatched junction bases numbered 12, after V lost 1 base and J lost 8 bases. This CDR3 comprises 18 residues. CDR3 protein: CASSLDTLTSGRAGTQYF. CDR3 DNA: TGTGCCAGCAGCTTAGATACCTTAACTAGCGGGAGGGCCGGTACGCAGTATTTT.

This clone was counted a few times. The chain uses TRBV15 and TRBJ2-5, with a weak D call TRBD1 (5 bases). The V end lost 1 base, the J end lost 3 bases, and 9 bases lay between the germline ends. Looked up from germline, CDR1 is LNHNV and CDR2 is YYDKDF (reference sequence). The CDR3 has 14 residues. The CDR3 loop is CATSRAGLEETQYF. CDR3 nucleotides: TGTGCCACCAGCAGAGCAGGGCTGGAAGAGACCCAGTACTTC. Combining the CDR3 with reference TRBV15 and TRBJ2-5 gives the whole variable domain DAMVIQNPRYQVTQFGKPVTLSCSQTLNHNVMYWYQQKSSQAPKLLFHYYDKDFNNEADTPDNFQSRRPNTSFCFLDIRSPGLGDTAMYLCATSRAGLEETQYFGPGTRLLVL.

This clone has only one observation. The rearrangement joins TRBV7-9 to TRBJ1-2; D gene unclear. Germline CDR1 reads SEHNR; CDR2 reads FQNEAQ (reference sequence). CDR3 length: 11 residues. V was cut by 6 bases and J by 8 bases, with 10 bases left in between. CDR3 region: CASRSGVGYTF. CDR3 coding DNA: TGTGCCAGCAGATCCGGTGTAGGCTACACCTTC.

The chain joins TRBV27 to TRBJ2-5; TRBD1 agrees at 9 bases. The J call may be mistaken, given a closer DNA end match to TRBJ2-7. This CDR3 has 15 residues. CDR1 MNHEY and CDR2 SMNVEV come from the germline V gene (reference sequence). The CDR3 nucleotides read TGTGCCAGCAAATCCGGCGGACAGGGGCGCCACGAGCAGTACTTC. As protein: CASKSGGQGRHEQYF.

The rearrangement links TRBV6-6 to TRBJ2-1; 8 nucleotides line up with TRBD1. With V trimmed by 5 bases and J by 0 bases, 6 bases remained unmatched. The CDR3 is 16 residues long. CDR1 is MNHNY, CDR2 SVGAGI, per germline (reference sequence). CDR3 sequence reads: CASSNQGATSYNEQFF. DNA for the CDR3: TGTGCCAGCAGTAACCAGGGGGCCACCTCCTACAATGAGCAGTTCTTC.

V and J are TRBV28 and TRBJ1-2, with D possibly being TRBD1 (6 bases). V dropped 5 bases and J dropped 8 bases, with 15 bases sitting between them. Per the germline V gene, CDR1 is MDHEN and CDR2 is SYDVKM. The CDR3 contains 13 residues. The CDR3 region has the DNA TGTGCCAGCAGTGGACAGCTGGTTAGAGGCTACACCTTC. This gives the protein CASSGQLVRGYTF.

This chain links TRBV29-1 with TRBJ1-2, with a weak D call TRBD1 (5 bases). The length of the CDR3 is 13 residues. Between the trimmed V and J ends, which lost 5 bases and 5 bases, there was a span of 15 bases. From germline, CDR1 is SQVTM and CDR2 ANQGSEA. The CDR3 protein is CSVQKGEGYGYTF. The CDR3, as DNA: TGCAGCGTTCAAAAAGGGGAGGGGTATGGCTACACCTTC.

This chain links TRBV6-5 with TRBJ1-5; D unresolved. The CDR3 has 15 residues. Trimming stripped 8 bases from V and 1 base from J, with 15 bases between. Germline lookup yields CDR1 MNHEY and CDR2 SVGAGI. This CDR3 is CASYPSEVSNQPQHF. In DNA form, the CDR3 reads TGTGCCAGCTACCCGAGCGAGGTCAGCAATCAGCCCCAGCATTTT.

This clone occurred a few times. V and J are TRBV30 and TRBJ1-4; maybe TRBD1 (6 bases). Germline CDR1 reads GTSNPN; CDR2 reads SVGIG (reference sequence). V was pared by 3 bases and J by 7 bases, with 15 bases between. The CDR3 length is 14 residues. DNA for the CDR3: TGTGCCTGGAGCCTAGGGGGGGCGGGTGAAAAACTGTTTTTT. It is translated as CAWSLGGAGEKLFF.

This clone was seen just once. The CDR3 DNA reads as TGTGCCAGCTCCCCCCCCACAACTAATGAAAAACTGTTTTTT. It specifies CASSPPTTNEKLFF. This chain uses TRBV18 with TRBJ1-4; D unclear. Trimming cost V 6 bases and J 0 bases, with 8 bases left between them. Germline V gene data show CDR1 as KGHSH and CDR2 as LQKENI. The CDR3 contains 14 residues. The full variable domain, completed using reference TRBV18 and TRBJ1-4, is NAGVMQNPRHLVRRRGQEARLRCSPMKGHSHVYWYRQLPEEGLKFMVYLQKENIIDESGMPKERFSAEFPKEGPSILRIQQVVRGDSAAYFCASSPPTTNEKLFFGSGTQLSVL.

The chain employs TRBV9 and TRBJ2-3, with 12 bases matching TRBD1. CDR1 SGDLS and CDR2 YYNGEE come from the germline V gene. This CDR3 comprises 15 residues. V gave up 2 bases and J gave up 6 bases; unmatched junction bases: 4. This CDR3 is CASSVRDRGHDTQYF. In nucleotides, the CDR3 is TGTGCCAGCAGCGTCCGGGACAGGGGGCATGATACGCAGTATTTT.

About this clone itself: A junction end diverges from the germline sequence, so it may reflect a read error. The V gene is TRBV18, the J gene TRBJ2-5; D possibly corresponds to TRBD1 (5 bases). TRBJ2-7 matches the DNA end more closely, so the J call is doubtful. CDR1 is KGHSH, CDR2 LQKENI, per germline. CDR3 length equals 14 residues. The CDR3 DNA reads as TGTGCCGGCTCACCAGAACAGGCGTCCTACGAGCAGTACTTC. As protein: CAGSPEQASYEQYF.

This chain connects TRBV19 to TRBJ2-2; TRBD2 matches 12 bases. With V trimmed by 2 bases and J by 7 bases, 2 bases remained unmatched. In germline, CDR1 is LNHDA, CDR2 SQIVND (reference sequence). The length of the CDR3 is 15 residues. This CDR3 reads CASSILAGGVGELFF. The CDR3 DNA is TGTGCCAGTAGTATACTAGCGGGAGGGGTCGGGGAGCTGTTTTTT.

The chain couples TRBV4-1 to TRBJ1-4; 8 bases match TRBD1. The germline V gene encodes CDR1 MGHRA and CDR2 YSYEKL. The CDR3 sequence is 16 residues long. V was pared by 5 bases and J by 4 bases, with 9 bases of the junction left unmatched. CDR3 amino acids: CASSSGQGSFNEKLFF. CDR3 in DNA: TGCGCCAGCAGCTCTGGACAGGGTTCGTTTAATGAAAAACTGTTTTTT.

This clone was picked up one time. The genes are TRBV19 and TRBJ2-7, with D possibly TRBD2 on 6 matching bases. Germline CDR1 reads LNHDA; CDR2 reads SQIVND (reference sequence). The V gene lost 3 bases and the J gene lost 1 base, with 10 bases spanning the gap. This CDR3 region has 14 residues. CDR3 loop: CASSIDRGSYEQYF. CDR3 DNA: TGTGCCAGTAGTATCGACCGGGGGTCCTACGAGCAGTACTTC.

The chain's CDR3 is CASSLRGRAADTQYF. CDR3 sequence (DNA): TGTGCCAGCAGCTTACGCGGGAGGGCCGCAGATACGCAGTATTTT. V gene TRBV7-3 combines with J gene TRBJ2-3, with TRBD2 matching over 9 bases. V trimming: 2 bases; J trimming: 4 bases; junction bases outside the gene matches: 4. The V gene's germline CDR1 is SGHTA and CDR2 FQGTGA. This CDR3 is 15 amino acids long.

The CDR3 bases are TGTGCCAGCTCACCGGGACAGGGTTACTACGAGCAGTACTTC. Its protein is CASSPGQGYYEQYF. The chain links TRBV18 to TRBJ2-7, with TRBD1 identical over 9 bases. The CDR3 spans 14 residues. Germline trimming cut 3 bases from V and 3 bases from J; bases unmatched to any gene: 3. Germline V gene sequence: CDR1 KGHSH, CDR2 LQKENI.